This TCR beta chain was observed in a study of T cells in Graves' hyperthyroidism and ophthalmopathy. Patients showing uncontrolled infection, other autoimmune disease, pregnancy or lactation were ineligible. The study based diagnoses on clinical symptoms, serum thyroxine and TRAb, thyroid ultrasound and orbital computed tomography. With termini counted, the CDR3 has 13 amino acids. The germline gives CDR1 SGDLS, CDR2 YYNGEE. Study observations and caveats: A 13 V-J model separated ophthalmopathy from stable hyperthyroidism. Within blood appeared most thyroid clonotypes that had expanded above 0.001.

In regard to this clonotype: Its antigen remains unidentified. Because it lacks the conserved phenylalanine or tryptophan at the end, this CDR3 is likely a read error. Because the CDR3's place on the DNA is in doubt, the DNA is left out and the CDR3 is given as listed by TCRdb.

What was amplified from RNA transcripts were TCR beta CDR3 regions. The primer set for the first-round RT-PCR of the TCR CDR3 was HTBI. TCRdb ran MiXCR on the multiplex PCR reads and lists one entry per CDR3 protein. The table has over 650,000 distinct CDR3 sequences, 45% seen once. This chain uses TRBV9 with TRBJ1-5; TRBD1 is taken as the D call from the table, unchecked against the DNA. The TCR sequence derives from an adult man with Graves' disease, either hyperthyroidism or ophthalmopathy (not recorded which). The sequencing input was peripheral blood or thyroid tissue (not recorded which). The CDR3 region is CASSVERGHNPID.